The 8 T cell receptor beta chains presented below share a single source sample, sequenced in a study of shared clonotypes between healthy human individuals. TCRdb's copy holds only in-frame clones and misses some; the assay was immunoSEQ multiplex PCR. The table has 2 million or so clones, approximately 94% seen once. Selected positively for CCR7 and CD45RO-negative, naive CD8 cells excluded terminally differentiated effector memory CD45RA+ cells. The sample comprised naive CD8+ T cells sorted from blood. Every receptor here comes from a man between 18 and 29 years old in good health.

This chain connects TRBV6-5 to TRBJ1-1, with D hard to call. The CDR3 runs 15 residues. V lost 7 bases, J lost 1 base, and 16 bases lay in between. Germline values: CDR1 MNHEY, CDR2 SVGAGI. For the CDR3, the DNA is TGTGCCAGCACCACTACCAGCGGGGAGAACACTGAAGCTTTCTTT. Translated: CASTTTSGENTEAFF.

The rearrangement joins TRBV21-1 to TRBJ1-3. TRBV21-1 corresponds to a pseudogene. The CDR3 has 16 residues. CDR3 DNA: TGTGCCGGGCACAGCGTCAGGCGACGATCTGGAAACACCATATATTTT. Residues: CAGHSVRRRSGNTIYF.

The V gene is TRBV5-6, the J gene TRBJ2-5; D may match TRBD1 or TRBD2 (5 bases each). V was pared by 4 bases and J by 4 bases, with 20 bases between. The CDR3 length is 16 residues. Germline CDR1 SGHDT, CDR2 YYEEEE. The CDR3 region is CASSPGTAQLRETQYF. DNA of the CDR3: TGTGCCAGCAGCCCTGGGACGGCGCAACTACGAGAGACCCAGTACTTC.

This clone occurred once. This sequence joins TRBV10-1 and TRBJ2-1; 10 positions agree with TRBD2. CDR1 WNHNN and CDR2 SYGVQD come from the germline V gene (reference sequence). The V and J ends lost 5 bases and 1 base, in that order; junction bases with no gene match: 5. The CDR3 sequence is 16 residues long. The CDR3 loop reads CASSKTSGLSYNEQFF. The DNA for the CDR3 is TGCGCCAGCAGTAAGACTAGCGGGCTATCCTACAATGAGCAGTTCTTC.

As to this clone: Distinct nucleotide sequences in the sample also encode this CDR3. The CDR3 DNA reads as TGCGCCAGCAGCCCCGGACAGGGGACAACCTACGAGCAGTACTTC. Translating it yields CASSPGQGTTYEQYF. J is TRBJ2-7 and V is TRBV4-3, with 9 bases matching TRBD1. The CDR3 runs 15 residues. V lost 4 bases, J lost 2 bases, and 6 bases stayed unmatched. Germline V gives CDR1 LGHNA, CDR2 YSLEER.

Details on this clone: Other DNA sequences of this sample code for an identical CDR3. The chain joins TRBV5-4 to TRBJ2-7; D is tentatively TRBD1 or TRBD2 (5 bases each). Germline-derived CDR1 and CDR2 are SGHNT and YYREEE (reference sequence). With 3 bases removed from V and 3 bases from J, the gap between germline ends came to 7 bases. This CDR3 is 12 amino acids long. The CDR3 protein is CASSSRGYEQYF. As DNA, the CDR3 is TGTGCCAGCAGCTCGAGGGGCTACGAGCAGTACTTC.

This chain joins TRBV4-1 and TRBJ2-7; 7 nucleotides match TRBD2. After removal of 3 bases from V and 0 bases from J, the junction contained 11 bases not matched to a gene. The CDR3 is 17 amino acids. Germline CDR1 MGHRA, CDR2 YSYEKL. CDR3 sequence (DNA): TGCGCCAGCAGCCATGGAGCGGGAAACCCCGACTCCTACGAGCAGTACTTC. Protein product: CASSHGAGNPDSYEQYF.

CDR3: CASSLDRGSLYEQYF. In DNA form, the CDR3 reads TGTGCCAGCAGTTTGGACAGGGGTTCTCTCTACGAGCAGTACTTC. The rearrangement joins TRBV6-5 to TRBJ2-7; 9 positions match TRBD1. CDR1 and CDR2 (germline): MNHEY, SVGAGI. The CDR3 spans 15 residues. Trimming at V came to 4 bases and at J to 3 bases, leaving 7 bases not matched to a gene.